The rows below give T cell receptor beta chains drawn from one sample of a study of blood T cell repertoires in COVID-19. Assay: immunoSEQ multiplex PCR; the TCRdb copy retains only in-frame clones and omits some. The sample lists about 170,000 clones; less than 90% were seen once. Material for sequencing was peripheral blood. These receptors all stem from a woman in her 70s with COVID-19, enrolled during active disease. Both conserved end residues are part of each CDR3. Each record gives: V gene, CDR3 length, clone size, D gene, J gene, CDR3 protein, CDR3 DNA. D genes are given only for firm matches. Clone size is shown for a subset of rows, as once, few, many or a class of expanded clone.

v_gene: TRBV18
len: 14
abundance: .
d_gene: .
j_gene: TRBJ1-5
CDR3aa: CASSAGTPNQPQHF
CDR3nt: TGTGCCAGCTCTGCCGGGACACCTAATCAGCCCCAGCATTTT

v_gene: TRBV7-8
len: 19
abundance: .
d_gene: .
j_gene: TRBJ1-1
CDR3aa: CASSSGDSRQGSGFTEAFF
CDR3nt: TGTGCCAGCAGCTCAGGTGACAGCCGCCAGGGTTCGGGCTTCACTGAAGCTTTCTTT

v_gene: TRBV9
len: 17
abundance: .
d_gene: TRBD1
j_gene: TRBJ2-2
CDR3aa: CASSVIRTGGRTGELFF
CDR3nt: TGTGCCAGCAGCGTCATTAGGACAGGGGGCAGGACCGGGGAGCTGTTTTTT

v_gene: TRBV12-5
len: 22
abundance: .
d_gene: TRBD1
j_gene: TRBJ1-5
CDR3aa: CASGLVLGGGRGLPYSNQPQHF
CDR3nt: TGTGCTAGTGGTTTGGTACTAGGAGGTGGCAGGGGGCTTCCTTATAGCAATCAGCCCCAGCATTTT

v_gene: TRBV4-2
len: 14
abundance: .
d_gene: .
j_gene: TRBJ2-5
CDR3aa: CASSQDRTGETQYF
CDR3nt: TGTGCCAGCAGCCAAGATAGAACAGGGGAGACCCAGTACTTC

v_gene: TRBV11-2
len: 15
abundance: .
d_gene: TRBD1
j_gene: TRBJ2-5
CDR3aa: CASSTGTGGPETQYF
CDR3nt: TGTGCCAGCAGCACAGGGACAGGGGGACCGGAGACCCAGTACTTC

v_gene: TRBV6-5
len: 14
abundance: .
d_gene: .
j_gene: TRBJ1-4
CDR3aa: CASSRGGEAEKLFF
CDR3nt: TGTGCCAGCAGCAGAGGAGGAGAGGCTGAAAAACTGTTTTTT

v_gene: TRBV2
len: 13
abundance: .
d_gene: .
j_gene: TRBJ1-2
CDR3aa: CASKVGPKGGYTF
CDR3nt: TGTGCCAGCAAGGTCGGGCCGAAGGGGGGCTACACCTTC

v_gene: TRBV27
len: 14
abundance: .
d_gene: TRBD1
j_gene: TRBJ2-3
CDR3aa: CASSWGQGTDTQYF
CDR3nt: TGTGCCAGCAGTTGGGGACAGGGCACAGATACGCAGTATTTT

v_gene: TRBV6-6
len: 11
abundance: .
d_gene: .
j_gene: TRBJ1-2
CDR3aa: CASRATSGYTF
CDR3nt: TGTGCCAGCAGAGCGACCTCAGGCTACACCTTC

v_gene: TRBV5-6
len: 14
abundance: .
d_gene: .
j_gene: TRBJ1-1
CDR3aa: CASSLERGLTEAFF
CDR3nt: TGTGCCAGCAGCTTGGAGAGAGGGCTCACTGAAGCTTTCTTT

v_gene: TRBV11-3
len: 14
abundance: once
d_gene: .
j_gene: TRBJ2-1
CDR3aa: CASSLLQGGGEQFF
CDR3nt: TGTGCCAGCAGCTTACTTCAAGGGGGTGGGGAGCAGTTCTTC

v_gene: TRBV13
len: 16
abundance: .
d_gene: .
j_gene: TRBJ2-2
CDR3aa: CASSLKTTINTGELFF
CDR3nt: TGTGCCAGCAGCTTAAAGACCACTATTAACACCGGGGAGCTGTTTTTT

v_gene: TRBV27
len: 15
abundance: .
d_gene: TRBD2
j_gene: TRBJ2-3
CDR3aa: CASSYGLAGGGTQYF
CDR3nt: TGTGCCAGCAGTTACGGACTAGCGGGGGGAGGTACGCAGTATTTT

v_gene: TRBV27
len: 14
abundance: .
d_gene: .
j_gene: TRBJ1-2
CDR3aa: CASSFTGISYGCTF
CDR3nt: TGTGCCAGCAGTTTTACGGGGATAAGCTATGGCTGCACCTTC

v_gene: TRBV3-1/TRBV3-2
len: 13
abundance: .
d_gene: .
j_gene: TRBJ1-2
CDR3aa: CASSPPGVRGYTF
CDR3nt: TGTGCCAGCAGCCCGCCAGGGGTTCGCGGCTACACCTTC

v_gene: TRBV3-1/TRBV3-2
len: 14
abundance: .
d_gene: TRBD1
j_gene: TRBJ1-6
CDR3aa: CASSHGTGTSPLHF
CDR3nt: TGTGCCAGCAGCCACGGGACAGGGACTTCACCCCTCCACTTT

v_gene: TRBV6-4
len: 14
abundance: .
d_gene: .
j_gene: TRBJ1-2
CDR3aa: CASSQGLANYGYTF
CDR3nt: TGTGCCAGCAGCCAGGGGTTAGCTAACTATGGCTACACCTTC

v_gene: TRBV25-1
len: 13
abundance: .
d_gene: .
j_gene: TRBJ1-1
CDR3aa: CASSTPRQAEAFF
CDR3nt: TGTGCCAGCAGTACCCCGAGACAGGCTGAAGCTTTCTTT

v_gene: TRBV13
len: 16
abundance: .
d_gene: .
j_gene: TRBJ1-1
CDR3aa: CASSLGTAGTDTEAFF
CDR3nt: TGTGCCAGCAGCTTAGGCACGGCGGGGACTGACACTGAAGCTTTCTTT

v_gene: TRBV10-3
len: 16
abundance: .
d_gene: .
j_gene: TRBJ1-5
CDR3aa: CAIRGGSVDSNQPQHF
CDR3nt: TGTGCCATCAGGGGGGGGTCAGTTGATAGCAATCAGCCCCAGCATTTT

v_gene: TRBV3-1/TRBV3-2
len: 15
abundance: .
d_gene: .
j_gene: TRBJ2-7
CDR3aa: CASSQGAGEPYEQYF
CDR3nt: TGTGCCAGCAGCCAAGGGGCAGGGGAGCCCTACGAGCAGTACTTC

v_gene: TRBV10-3
len: 14
abundance: few
d_gene: .
j_gene: TRBJ1-2
CDR3aa: CAITERGGVYGYTF
CDR3nt: TGTGCCATCACCGAGAGGGGAGGTGTCTATGGCTACACCTTC

v_gene: TRBV7-2
len: 15
abundance: once
d_gene: .
j_gene: TRBJ2-7
CDR3aa: CASSSAAGLLYEQYF
CDR3nt: TGTGCCAGCAGCTCCGCAGCGGGTCTTCTATACGAGCAGTACTTC